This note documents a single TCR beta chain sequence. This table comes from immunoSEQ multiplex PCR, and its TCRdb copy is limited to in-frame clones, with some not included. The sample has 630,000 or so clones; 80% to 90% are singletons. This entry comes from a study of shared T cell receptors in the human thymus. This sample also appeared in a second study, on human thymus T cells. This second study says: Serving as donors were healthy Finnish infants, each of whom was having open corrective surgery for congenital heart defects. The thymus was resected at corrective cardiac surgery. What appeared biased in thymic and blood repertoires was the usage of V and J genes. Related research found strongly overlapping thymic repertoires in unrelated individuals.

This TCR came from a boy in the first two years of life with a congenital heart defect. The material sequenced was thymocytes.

CDR3 nucleotide sequence: TGTGCCAGCAGTTCCCCAAGGCAGGGGCCGAACACTGAAGCTTTCTTT. Its protein product is CASSSPRQGPNTEAFF. J is TRBJ1-1 and V is TRBV27; D may be TRBD1 (6 bases). V shed 4 bases and J shed 1 base, with 16 bases lying between them. The CDR3 has 16 residues. Germline-derived CDR1 and CDR2 are MNHEY and SMNVEV (reference sequence).